This passage covers 31 T cell receptor beta chains from one sample sequenced in a study of cytomegalovirus exposure and HLA in healthy donors. Primers: 60 Vbeta forward and 13 Jbeta reverse. Sequenced by immunoSEQ multiplex PCR; TCRdb stores in-frame clones only, minus some. Of more than 90,000 clones listed, approximately 78% are singletons. Source material: PBMCs. The receptors stem from a man aged 25 to 45 in good health and CMV-seropositive.

The rearrangement uses TRBV11-3 and TRBJ2-2; TRBD2 agrees at 10 bases. The CDR3 runs 18 residues. Germline trimming cut 5 bases from V and 4 bases from J; bases unmatched to any gene: 13. From germline, CDR1 is SGHNT and CDR2 YENEEA. CDR3 amino acids: CASSNRGSGRTFTGELFF. CDR3 in DNA: TGTGCCAGCAGCAATAGAGGTAGCGGGAGGACCTTCACCGGGGAGCTGTTTTTT. Supplemented by reference TRBV11-3 and TRBJ2-2, the full variable domain reads EAGVVQSPRYKIIEKKQPVAFWCNPISGHNTLYWYLQNLGQGPELLIRYENEEAVDDSQLPKDRFSAERLKGVDSTLKIQPAELGDSAVYLCASSNRGSGRTFTGELFFGEGSRLTVL.

The chain recombines TRBV18 with TRBJ2-1, with 8 nucleotides matching TRBD1. The J segment lost 10 bases and the V segment lost 4 bases, leaving 9 bases of the junction unmatched. Germline CDR1 and CDR2: KGHSH and LQKENI. The CDR3 loop spans 14 amino acids. Here the CDR3 DNA reads TGTGCCAGCTCACGGGAGACAGGGGCGGGCGAGCAGTTCTTC. Translation gives CASSRETGAGEQFF.

This clone has just a few counts. The chain recombines TRBV5-4 with TRBJ2-7; 8 nucleotides agree with TRBD2. CDR1 SGHNT and CDR2 YYREEE come from the germline V gene (reference sequence). This CDR3 is 16 amino acids long. J gave up 2 bases and V 1 base, and 8 bases lay outside the gene matches. The CDR3 here is CASSLYMMGLAYEQYV. The CDR3 DNA sequence: TGTGCCAGCAGCTTGTATATGATGGGACTAGCCTACGAGCAGTACGTC.

The chain has TRBV7-9 and TRBJ2-5, with TRBD1 as a possible D gene (6 bases). From germline, CDR1 is SEHNR and CDR2 FQNEAQ (reference sequence). This CDR3 has 12 residues. V lost 7 bases to trimming and J lost 5 bases, with 11 bases between them. In nucleotides, the CDR3 is TGTGCCAGCACCAGGGGCCGGGAGACCCAGTACTTC. This gives the protein CASTRGRETQYF. Full variable domain (remainder filled in from reference TRBV7-9 and TRBJ2-5): DTGVSQNPRHKITKRGQNVTFRCDPISEHNRLYWYRQTLGQGPEFLTYFQNEAQLEKSRLLSDRFSAERPKGSFSTLEIQRTEQGDSAMYLCASTRGRETQYFGPGTRLLVL.

In this sample, this clone turned up once. The V gene is TRBV7-6, the J gene TRBJ2-5; D possibly corresponds to TRBD1 (5 bases). This CDR3 is built from 14 residues. Germline loops: CDR1 SGHVS, CDR2 FNYEAQ. V was cut by 5 bases and J by 5 bases, with 15 bases left in between. This chain's CDR3 is CASSVYTGLETQYF. Written as DNA, the CDR3 is TGTGCCAGCAGCGTTTATACAGGATTGGAGACCCAGTACTTC.

V gene TRBV5-4 combines with J gene TRBJ2-1; the match to TRBD2 covers 8 bases. The germline V gene has CDR1 SGHNT and CDR2 YYREEE (reference sequence). The CDR3 sequence is 13 residues long. V lost 5 bases to trimming and J lost 13 bases; unmatched junction nucleotides: 11. CDR3: CASRRSGSGGQFF. The DNA of the CDR3 is TGTGCCAGCAGGCGGAGCGGGAGCGGGGGCCAGTTCTTC.

The chain uses TRBV5-1 and TRBJ1-1; D is ambiguous. Germline V gives CDR1 SGHRS, CDR2 YFSETQ. Trimming removed 5 bases from V and 0 bases from J, with 11 bases in between. The CDR3 spans 14 residues. The CDR3 DNA sequence: TGCGCCAGCAGGGCCGATTTCATGAACACTGAAGCTTTCTTT. This translates into CASRADFMNTEAFF. The full variable domain, its missing parts supplied by reference TRBV5-1 and TRBJ1-1, is KAGVTQTPRYLIKTRGQQVTLSCSPISGHRSVSWYQQTPGQGLQFLFEYFSETQRNKGNFPGRFSGRQFSNSRSEMNVSTLELGDSALYLCASRADFMNTEAFFGQGTRLTVV.

The V gene is TRBV7-3, the J gene TRBJ2-3, with a tentative D call TRBD2 (7 bases). V lost 2 bases, J lost 4 bases, and 13 bases lay in between. Germline values: CDR1 SGHTA, CDR2 FQGTGA. This CDR3 has 15 amino acids. The CDR3 protein is CASSLWGGAADTQYF. In DNA form, the CDR3 reads TGTGCCAGCAGCTTATGGGGGGGGGCGGCAGATACGCAGTATTTT. Full variable domain (remainder filled in from reference TRBV7-3 and TRBJ2-3): GAGVSQTPSNKVTEKGKYVELRCDPISGHTALYWYRQSLGQGPEFLIYFQGTGAADDSGLPNDRFFAVRPEGSVSTLKIQRTERGDSAVYLCASSLWGGAADTQYFGPGTRLTVL.

In this sample, this clone turned up once. The rearrangement uses TRBV7-6 and TRBJ2-1; 10 positions match TRBD2. This CDR3 comprises 14 residues. Losses at the gene ends were 6 bases for V and 5 bases for J; bases not matched to a gene: 4. In germline, CDR1 is SGHVS, CDR2 FNYEAQ. This CDR3 is CASRKAGGDNEQFF. The DNA for the CDR3 is TGTGCCAGCAGGAAAGCGGGAGGGGACAATGAGCAGTTCTTC.

The chain has TRBV9 and TRBJ2-5, with TRBD2 matching 11 bases. The germline gives CDR1 SGDLS, CDR2 YYNGEE. Unmatched junction bases numbered 3, after V lost 2 bases and J lost 3 bases. This CDR3 is 15 amino acids long. This CDR3 is CASSVSGRVEETQYF. CDR3 nucleotide sequence: TGTGCCAGCAGCGTTAGCGGGAGGGTAGAAGAGACCCAGTACTTC.

The chain's CDR3 is CASSLAGGRVWETQYF. The CDR3 DNA sequence: TGCGCCAGCAGCTTGGCCGGGGGGCGAGTTTGGGAGACCCAGTACTTC. The V call is TRBV5-1, the J call TRBJ2-5, with D possibly matching TRBD2 (7 bases). Looked up from germline, CDR1 is SGHRS and CDR2 is YFSETQ. The CDR3 totals 16 residues. Trimming stripped 0 bases from V and 5 bases from J, with 17 bases between.

This chain uses TRBV30 with TRBJ1-2; TRBD1 might be the D (5 bases). The CDR3 is 14 residues long. Germline V CDR1 and CDR2: GTSNPN, SVGIG (reference sequence). Trimming pared 0 bases from V and 8 bases from J, leaving 16 bases between. The CDR3 nucleotides are TGTGCCTGGAGTGTGTTTTCCCGGGGGAAGGGCTACACCTTC. The encoded protein is CAWSVFSRGKGYTF. Supplemented by reference TRBV30 and TRBJ1-2, the full variable domain reads SQTIHQWPATLVQPVGSPLSLECTVEGTSNPNLYWYRQAAGRGLQLLFYSVGIGQISSEVPQNLSASRPQDRQFILSSKKLLLSDSGFYLCAWSVFSRGKGYTFGSGTRLTVV.

This clone was seen a single time. The CDR3 sequence is CAWSVRGIGNTIYF. The CDR3 region has the DNA TGTGCCTGGAGTGTACGGGGGATCGGAAACACCATATATTTT. The chain carries TRBV30 and TRBJ1-3; tentative D call: TRBD1 (5 bases). The CDR3 consists of 14 residues. Trimming pared 0 bases from V and 4 bases from J, leaving 10 bases between. CDR1 and CDR2 (germline): GTSNPN, SVGIG (reference sequence).

This chain joins TRBV5-1 and TRBJ1-3; no clear D gene. The germline CDR1 and CDR2 sequences are SGHRS and YFSETQ. This CDR3 spans 14 amino acids. The V end lost 1 base, the J end lost 8 bases, and 13 bases lay between the germline ends. The CDR3 sequence is CASSLSGMIDTIYF. DNA of the CDR3: TGCGCCAGCAGCTTGTCGGGAATGATTGACACCATATATTTT.

CDR3 loop: CASSSGQGHGELFF. The CDR3 coding sequence is TGTGCCAGCTCATCTGGACAGGGGCACGGGGAGCTGTTTTTT. The gene calls are TRBV18 and TRBJ2-2, with 9 bases fitting TRBD1. This CDR3 region has 14 residues. J lost 7 bases, V lost 5 bases, and 5 bases had no gene match. CDR1 and CDR2 (germline): KGHSH, LQKENI.

The chain carries TRBV5-1 and TRBJ1-1, with 9 nucleotides matching TRBD1. Germline CDR1 is SGHRS and CDR2 is YFSETQ. Unmatched junction bases numbered 2, after V lost 3 bases and J lost 5 bases. The CDR3 covers 13 residues. CDR3 DNA sequence: TGCGCCAGCAGCTCGGACAGGGGAACTGAAGCTTTCTTT. Amino acids: CASSSDRGTEAFF.

Here the CDR3 reads CAGVTDTYEQYV. In DNA, the CDR3 is TGTGCCGGAGTGACAGATACCTACGAGCAGTACGTC. The chain joins TRBV2 to TRBJ2-7, with a tentative D call TRBD1 (5 bases). CDR1 and CDR2 (germline): SNHLY, FYNNEI. The CDR3 is made up of 12 amino acids. V shed 11 bases and J shed 2 bases, with 13 bases lying between them.

Only a few counts were recorded for this clone. J is TRBJ2-1 and V is TRBV14; D may be TRBD2 (7 bases). V lost 3 bases and J lost 7, with 22 bases in between. The CDR3 length is 17 residues. The germline CDR1 and CDR2 sequences are SGHDN and FVKESK. The CDR3: CASSQLGGGAYVNEQFF. The CDR3 region has the DNA TGTGCCAGCAGCCAGTTGGGTGGGGGGGCTTATGTGAATGAGCAGTTCTTC.

CDR3 protein: CASTPSNRVDGYTF. Here the CDR3 DNA reads TGTGCCAGCACCCCCTCCAACAGGGTAGATGGCTACACCTTC. The chain combines TRBV7-9 with TRBJ1-2; perhaps TRBD1 as D (6 bases). Germline V gives CDR1 SEHNR, CDR2 FQNEAQ (reference sequence). The V and J ends lost 7 bases and 6 bases respectively, with 18 bases between them. The length of the CDR3 is 14 residues.

This clone occurred once. The CDR3 sequence is CASSARSGQNTGELFF. In DNA, the CDR3 is TGTGCCAGCAGCGCCCGCAGCGGGCAGAACACCGGGGAGCTGTTTTTT. The rearrangement joins TRBV9 to TRBJ2-2; maybe TRBD2 (6 bases). This CDR3 region has 16 residues. Germline lookup yields CDR1 SGDLS and CDR2 YYNGEE. Trimming cost V 3 bases and J 1 base, with 13 bases left between them.

In this sample, this clone turned up once. The rearrangement uses TRBV29-1 and TRBJ2-1; 12 nucleotides align to TRBD2. The CDR3 is made up of 21 amino acids. CDR1 and CDR2 from the germline V gene are SQVTM and ANQGSEA. V trimming: 0 bases; J trimming: 7 bases; junction bases outside the gene matches: 22. The CDR3 nucleotides read TGCAGCGTTGAAGATGAAGTAACGAGGGGCGCAACTAGCGGGAGGATGAATGAGCAGTTCTTC. Amino acids: CSVEDEVTRGATSGRMNEQFF.

Only one count was recorded for this clone. One end of the junction varies from germline; a read error may be responsible. This chain joins TRBV5-1 and TRBJ2-4; TRBD2 matches at 14 bases. CDR1 is SGHRS, CDR2 YFSETQ, per germline. This CDR3 has 15 residues. The DNA of the CDR3 is TGCGCCAGCAGCTCGGGACTAGCGGGGGTAAACACTCAGTACTTC. Its translation is CASSSGLAGVNTQYF.

The chain combines TRBV7-2 with TRBJ2-5; TRBD2 matches 7 bases. The J segment lost 6 bases and the V segment lost 1 base, leaving 5 bases of the junction unmatched. CDR3 length equals 14 residues. Germline CDR1 SGHTA, CDR2 FQGNSA. The CDR3 protein is CASSLVQGGQTQYF. CDR3 DNA: TGTGCCAGCAGCTTAGTTCAGGGAGGGCAGACCCAGTACTTC.

V usage is TRBV5-1 and J usage is TRBJ2-3; 9 nucleotides line up with TRBD1. The CDR3 loop spans 15 amino acids. Germline CDR1 reads SGHRS; CDR2 reads YFSETQ. Trimming took 4 bases from V and 2 from J; bases not matched to a gene: 5. In DNA, the CDR3 is TGCGCCAGCAGCAGTGGACAGGGGCCCACAGATACGCAGTATTTT. Amino acid sequence: CASSSGQGPTDTQYF.

This chain uses TRBV6-1 with TRBJ2-7; TRBD1 aligns across 8 bases. CDR3 size: 12 residues. Germline V gene data show CDR1 as MNHNS and CDR2 as SASEGT. V was pared by 11 bases and J by 0 bases, with 3 bases of the junction left unmatched. The CDR3 reads CAVDRDSYEQYF. The CDR3 region has the DNA TGTGCCGTGGACAGGGACTCCTACGAGCAGTACTTC.

The CDR3 coding sequence is TGTGCCAGCAGCTTAGGCCTAGCGGGGGCACCCCGGGAGACCCAGTACTTC. Translation: CASSLGLAGAPRETQYF. V usage is TRBV13 and J usage is TRBJ2-5, with TRBD2 matching 10 bases. Trimming at V came to 0 bases and at J to 5 bases, leaving 9 bases not matched to a gene. CDR1 and CDR2 from the germline V gene are PRHDT and FYEKMQ (reference sequence). The CDR3 extends over 17 amino acids.

The V and J genes are TRBV14 and TRBJ2-3; 7 bases line up with TRBD2. The CDR3 extends over 16 amino acids. V was pared by 2 bases and J by 2 bases, with 7 bases of the junction left unmatched. Per germline, CDR1 SGHDN and CDR2 FVKESK. The CDR3 bases are TGTGCCAGCAGCCAATTCGAGGGAGGGTTCACAGATACGCAGTATTTT. Translating gives CASSQFEGGFTDTQYF.

J is TRBJ2-2 and V is TRBV5-1, with 12 bases matching TRBD2. The CDR3 loop spans 18 amino acids. Unmatched junction bases numbered 6, after V lost 1 base and J lost 2 bases. Germline CDR1 and CDR2: SGHRS and YFSETQ. The CDR3, as DNA: TGCGCCAGCAGCTTGCAAAAACTAGCGGGGGGCAACACCGGGGAGCTGTTTTTT. Amino acid sequence: CASSLQKLAGGNTGELFF.

The chain uses TRBV29-1 and TRBJ1-1; a possible D gene is TRBD1 (6 bases). CDR1 and CDR2 from the germline V gene are SQVTM and ANQGSEA. Deletions cut 4 bases from V and 1 base from J, with 10 bases between. The length of the CDR3 is 13 residues. The CDR3 loop is CSVAPQGNTEAFF. The CDR3 DNA is TGCAGCGTTGCCCCACAGGGGAACACTGAAGCTTTCTTT. The entire variable domain, with the rest obtained from reference TRBV29-1 and TRBJ1-1, is as follows: SAVISQKPSRDICQRGTSLTIQCQVDSQVTMMFWYRQQPGQSLTLIATANQGSEATYESGFVIDKFPISRPNLTFSTLTVSNMSPEDSSIYLCSVAPQGNTEAFFGQGTRLTVV.

The genes are TRBV15 and TRBJ1-5; 9 positions agree with TRBD1. Per germline, CDR1 LNHNV and CDR2 YYDKDF (reference sequence). The V gene end was trimmed by 0 bases and the J gene end by 1 base; junction bases not matched to a gene: 4. The CDR3 loop spans 17 amino acids. CDR3: CATSREGQGSSNQPQHF. As DNA, the CDR3 is TGTGCCACCAGCAGAGAAGGACAGGGGAGCAGCAATCAGCCCCAGCATTTT. The whole variable domain, remainder taken from reference TRBV15 and TRBJ1-5, is DAMVIQNPRYQVTQFGKPVTLSCSQTLNHNVMYWYQQKSSQAPKLLFHYYDKDFNNEADTPDNFQSRRPNTSFCFLDIRSPGLGDTAMYLCATSREGQGSSNQPQHFGDGTRLSIL.

The CDR3 protein is CASSLDRLQVLASGANVLTF. The DNA of the CDR3 is TGTGCCAGCAGCTTAGATAGGTTGCAGGTTCTTGCGTCTGGGGCCAACGTCCTGACTTTC. The J gene is TRBJ2-6, the V gene TRBV11-2; D unresolved. The V gene's germline CDR1 is SGHAT and CDR2 FQNNGV. This CDR3 is built from 20 residues. V was trimmed by 0 bases and J by 1 base, leaving 19 bases between them.